This TCR beta chain was sequenced for a study of PD-L1 blockade in urothelial cancer. TCRdb's table, derived via immunoSEQ multiplex PCR, lists solely in-frame clones and lacks some. The sample consists of tens of thousands of clones, 75% to 95% of them appearing once. Between the trimmed V and J ends, which lost 6 bases and 3 bases, there was a span of 15 bases. This CDR3 has 14 residues. Germline V gives CDR1 LNHDA, CDR2 SQIVND (reference sequence). Time point denoted: peripheral blood 6 weeks after treatment start. The chain couples TRBV19 to TRBJ2-7; no clear D. The source is a man aged 70 or older with urothelial cancer. Sequenced material: PBMCs, taken around atezolizumab (anti-PD-L1) treatment. This chain's CDR3 is CASSRQVGNYEQYF. Written as DNA, the CDR3 is TGTGCCAGTAGCCGCCAGGTAGGCAACTACGAGCAGTACTTC.